These 9 T cell receptor beta chains originate from one sample sequenced in a study of CD8+CD57+ T cells in acquired aplastic anemia. Profiles of TCR beta VDJ and CDR3 were generated from a genomic DNA template. One entry per CDR3 protein, called by TCRdb with MiXCR from the reads. The profile shows some 290,000 distinct CDR3 sequences, 45% to 70% of them singletons. Input material: sorted CD4+, CD8+, or CD8+CD57+ T cells (not recorded which) from PBMCs. These receptors came from a human donor with severe aplastic anemia or a healthy control (not recorded which).

The chain recombines TRBV10-3 with TRBJ1-1, with D perhaps matching TRBD1 (6 bases). Germline V gene sequence: CDR1 ENHRY, CDR2 SYGVKD. Trimming stripped 4 bases from V and 0 bases from J, with 15 bases between. This CDR3 contains 16 residues. The CDR3 DNA follows: TGTGCCATCAGTGCTAGGGGGGTGGGGATGAACACTGAAGCTTTCTTT. Translated: CAISARGVGMNTEAFF.

This clonotype was counted ten times or more. This chain connects TRBV6-6 to TRBJ1-1; 7 nucleotides align to TRBD1. V lost 3 bases, J lost 0 bases, and 7 bases stayed unmatched. Per the germline V gene, CDR1 is MNHNY and CDR2 is SVGAGI (reference sequence). The CDR3 runs 16 residues. Here the CDR3 DNA reads TGTGCCAGCAGTTATCTCCGGGGACAGATGAACACTGAAGCTTTCTTT. Amino acids: CASSYLRGQMNTEAFF.

The chain recombines TRBV24-1 with TRBJ2-5; 10 nucleotides agree with TRBD1. This CDR3 has 15 amino acids. J lost 5 bases, V lost 11 bases, and 13 bases had no gene match. The germline V gene has CDR1 KGHDR and CDR2 SFDVKD. CDR3 in DNA: TGTGCCATAAACTCCGGGACAGGGGATGAGGAGACCCAGTACTTC. Translation: CAINSGTGDEETQYF.

In this sample, this clonotype turned up once. This chain joins TRBV14 and TRBJ2-5; D is unclear. Germline values: CDR1 SGHDN, CDR2 FVKESK. The CDR3 runs 13 residues. Trimming cost V 2 bases and J 5 bases, with 9 bases left between them. The CDR3 region is CASSQYPGETQYF. The CDR3 DNA reads as TGTGCCAGCAGCCAATACCCCGGGGAGACCCAGTACTTC. The whole variable domain, remainder taken from reference TRBV14 and TRBJ2-5, is EAGVTQFPSHSVIEKGQTVTLRCDPISGHDNLYWYRRVMGKEIKFLLHFVKESKQDESGMPNNRFLAERTGGTYSTLKVQPAELEDSGVYFCASSQYPGETQYFGPGTRLLVL.

This clonotype was counted ten times or more. The CDR3 DNA reads as TGTGCCAGCAGTCGATCGGGGGCCACCGGCCGGACAGATACGCAGTATTTT. Translation: CASSRSGATGRTDTQYF. This chain uses TRBV6-5 with TRBJ2-3, with D perhaps given as TRBD1 or TRBD2 (6 bases each). The germline V gene encodes CDR1 MNHEY and CDR2 SVGAGI. The CDR3 length is 17 residues. The V end was cut by 5 bases, the J end by 3 bases, with 21 bases between.

As for this clonotype: A read error may account for a junction end that differs from germline. The rearrangement links TRBV20-1 to TRBJ2-2; 8 bases are shared with TRBD2. This CDR3 has 17 residues. Germline V gives CDR1 DFQATT, CDR2 SNEGSKA (reference sequence). The CDR3 DNA is TGCAGTGCTAGGGCCGTCCTAGCGGGCGAGAACACCGGGGAGCTGGTTTTT. It codes for CSARAVLAGENTGELVF.

This clonotype was found once. This sequence joins TRBV5-1 and TRBJ1-1; 10 bases fit TRBD1. V lost 4 bases, J lost 6 bases, and 3 bases stayed unmatched. This CDR3 contains 13 residues. Germline values: CDR1 SGHRS, CDR2 YFSETQ. CDR3 in amino acids: CASSAGTGAEAFF. In nucleotides, the CDR3 is TGCGCCAGCAGCGCCGGGACAGGGGCTGAAGCTTTCTTT.

In this sample, this clonotype turned up once. The rearrangement joins TRBV2 to TRBJ2-3, with D possibly matching TRBD1 (6 bases). The V gene's germline CDR1 is SNHLY and CDR2 FYNNEI. CDR3 size: 14 residues. Trimming cost V 6 bases and J 0 bases, with 10 bases left between them. The CDR3 DNA reads as TGTGCCAGCAGGAAGGACAGTAGCACAGATACGCAGTATTTT. Its translation: CASRKDSSTDTQYF. The full variable domain, in which reference TRBV2 and TRBJ2-3 provide the parts outside the CDR3, is EPEVTQTPSHQVTQMGQEVILRCVPISNHLYFYWYRQILGQKVEFLVSFYNNEISEKSEIFDDQFSVERPDGSNFTLKIRSTKLEDSAMYFCASRKDSSTDTQYFGPGTRLTVL.

This chain links TRBV29-1 with TRBJ2-7, with D hard to call. V dropped 4 bases and J dropped 0 bases, with 7 bases sitting between them. In germline, CDR1 is SQVTM, CDR2 ANQGSEA. This CDR3 comprises 12 residues. The CDR3 reads CSVVQSSYEQYF. The CDR3 DNA sequence: TGCAGCGTTGTCCAGAGCTCCTACGAGCAGTACTTC.